The 24 T cell receptor beta chains below all came from one sample that was sequenced in a study of blood T cell repertoires in COVID-19. Sequencing used immunoSEQ multiplex PCR; TCRdb keeps in-frame clones, though not all of them. The sample comprises more than 95,000 clones, around two thirds of which are singletons, and 2% to 2.5% rests with the top ten. Sequencing was performed on peripheral blood. These receptors were obtained from an older woman with acute or convalescent COVID-19.

The count of this clone is one. The genes are TRBV27 and TRBJ1-1, with D hard to call. From germline, CDR1 is MNHEY and CDR2 SMNVEV (reference sequence). V lost 1 base and J 4 bases, leaving 16 bases between the germline ends. CDR3 length: 16 amino acids. The chain's CDR3 is CASSLYGYGEGTEAFF. CDR3 nucleotide sequence: TGTGCCAGCAGTTTATATGGTTACGGGGAGGGCACTGAAGCTTTCTTT.

This chain connects TRBV5-6 to TRBJ2-1; 8 nucleotides align to TRBD2. This CDR3 comprises 15 residues. Germline values: CDR1 SGHDT, CDR2 YYEEEE. V lost 4 bases and J lost 7; bases outside the gene matches: 10. The CDR3 sequence is CASSKAGVWVNEQFF. CDR3 sequence (DNA): TGTGCCAGCAGCAAAGCGGGAGTGTGGGTGAATGAGCAGTTCTTC.

The chain links TRBV5-5 to TRBJ2-7; D is perhaps TRBD2 (5 bases). The CDR3 consists of 17 residues. Germline V lookup: CDR1 SGHKS, CDR2 YYEKEE (reference sequence). V was trimmed by 0 bases and J by 2 bases, leaving 18 bases between them. The CDR3 protein is CASSLAWKGEGTYEQYF. The CDR3 region has the DNA TGTGCCAGCAGCTTGGCGTGGAAGGGAGAGGGAACCTACGAGCAGTACTTC.

The chain couples TRBV2 to TRBJ2-7, with 7 positions matching TRBD1. V was pared by 6 bases and J by 2 bases, with 10 bases of the junction left unmatched. This CDR3 is built from 15 residues. Looked up from germline, CDR1 is SNHLY and CDR2 is FYNNEI. The CDR3 DNA follows: TGTGCCAGCAGACAGGACAGGACCGGCACCTACGAGCAGTACTTC. This codes for CASRQDRTGTYEQYF.

The chain couples TRBV30 to TRBJ1-5; 7 bases line up with TRBD1. CDR1 and CDR2 (germline): GTSNPN, SVGIG (reference sequence). This CDR3 has 13 residues. The V segment lost 2 bases and the J segment 6 bases; nucleotides outside the gene matches: 4. CDR3 in amino acids: CAWSRQGGQPQHF. CDR3 sequence (DNA): TGTGCCTGGAGTCGACAGGGAGGTCAGCCCCAGCATTTT.

The chain uses TRBV30 and TRBJ2-7; 8 nucleotides line up with TRBD1. The V gene's germline CDR1 is GTSNPN and CDR2 SVGIG (reference sequence). V lost 8 bases, J lost 0 bases, and 9 bases stayed unmatched. This CDR3 has 14 residues. Here the CDR3 DNA reads TGTGCCGGAAGACAGGGGTTAAGCTCCTACGAGCAGTACTTC. As protein: CAGRQGLSSYEQYF.

This chain links TRBV11-2 with TRBJ2-1; no clear D gene. The CDR3 length is 15 residues. Germline loops: CDR1 SGHAT, CDR2 FQNNGV. V shed 2 bases and J shed 1 base, with 9 bases lying between them. In DNA form, the CDR3 reads TGTGCCAGCAGCTTACCTGTCGGTTCCTACAATGAGCAGTTCTTC. It is translated as CASSLPVGSYNEQFF.

The chain uses TRBV7-9 and TRBJ2-1; possibly TRBD1 for D (6 bases). Germline CDR1 SEHNR, CDR2 FQNEAQ (reference sequence). V gave up 1 base and J gave up 5 bases, with 12 bases separating them. The CDR3 contains 15 residues. The CDR3 nucleotides are TGTGCCAGCAGCTTAGTTCAGGACAGAAACAATGAGCAGTTCTTC. Translated, it gives CASSLVQDRNNEQFF.

This clone was detected ten times or more. The chain links TRBV29-1 to TRBJ1-1, with 8 bases that match TRBD1. Germline trimming cut 4 bases from V and 1 base from J; bases unmatched to any gene: 5. Germline lookup yields CDR1 SQVTM and CDR2 ANQGSEA. This CDR3 comprises 14 residues. In nucleotides, the CDR3 is TGCAGCGTTGGGCCAGGGGGCCAGAACACTGAAGCTTTCTTT. Its translation: CSVGPGGQNTEAFF.

The chain has TRBV2 and TRBJ1-2, with 9 bases fitting TRBD1. CDR3 length equals 13 residues. CDR1 SNHLY and CDR2 FYNNEI come from the germline V gene. With V trimmed by 7 bases and J by 4 bases, 4 bases remained unmatched. The chain's CDR3 is CASMGQGIYGYTF. CDR3 DNA: TGTGCCAGCATGGGACAGGGCATCTATGGCTACACCTTC.

The chain recombines TRBV28 with TRBJ1-2, with D perhaps TRBD1 (5 bases). Germline V gene data show CDR1 as MDHEN and CDR2 as SYDVKM. Trimming pared 10 bases from V and 1 base from J, leaving 16 bases between. This CDR3 spans 14 amino acids. The CDR3 bases are TGTGCCATCGAAGGGGCAGCTGATAACTATGGCTACACCTTC. Translation gives CAIEGAADNYGYTF.

The chain joins TRBV5-1 to TRBJ1-1, with TRBD1 identical over 7 bases. Germline CDR1 and CDR2: SGHRS and YFSETQ. This CDR3 is 13 amino acids long. The J segment lost 4 bases and the V segment lost 1 base, leaving 1 base of the junction unmatched. The CDR3 reads CASSLTGATEAFF. In nucleotides, the CDR3 is TGCGCCAGCAGCTTGACAGGGGCCACTGAAGCTTTCTTT.

The chain carries TRBV6-1 and TRBJ1-5, with a tentative D call TRBD1 (6 bases). Trimming cost V 4 bases and J 0 bases, with 13 bases left between them. Germline V lookup: CDR1 MNHNS, CDR2 SASEGT. The CDR3 contains 16 residues. The CDR3 bases are TGTGCCAGCAGTGTAAGGGGGAGGGATAGCAATCAGCCCCAGCATTTT. Translated: CASSVRGRDSNQPQHF.

The rearrangement links TRBV2 to TRBJ1-6; 12 bases line up with TRBD1. Losses at the gene ends were 4 bases for V and 9 bases for J; bases not matched to a gene: 7. Germline-derived CDR1 and CDR2 are SNHLY and FYNNEI. The CDR3 is 16 residues long. The CDR3 DNA reads as TGTGCCAGCAGTGTCGCGGGGACAGGGGGCGGTTCACCCCTCCACTTT. Its translation: CASSVAGTGGGSPLHF.

This clone was detected a few times. This chain uses TRBV9 with TRBJ2-2; a possible D gene is TRBD2 (6 bases). Deletions cut 0 bases from V and 1 base from J, with 10 bases between. The CDR3 sequence is 16 residues long. Germline loops: CDR1 SGDLS, CDR2 YYNGEE. CDR3 sequence (DNA): TGTGCCAGCAGCGTAGCGGGAGTATTGAACACCGGGGAGCTGTTTTTT. Its protein product is CASSVAGVLNTGELFF. Full variable domain (remainder filled in from reference TRBV9 and TRBJ2-2): DSGVTQTPKHLITATGQRVTLRCSPRSGDLSVYWYQQSLDQGLQFLIQYYNGEERAKGNILERFSAQQFPDLHSELNLSSLELGDSALYFCASSVAGVLNTGELFFGEGSRLTVL.

This clone has just a few counts. V usage is TRBV6-6 and J usage is TRBJ1-2; D is uncertain. CDR1 MNHNY and CDR2 SVGAGI come from the germline V gene (reference sequence). The length of the CDR3 is 10 residues. Trimming cost V 2 bases and J 8 bases, with 3 bases left between them. The CDR3 spells CASSYQGYTF. CDR3 bases: TGTGCCAGCAGTTACCAGGGCTACACCTTC.

The rearrangement joins TRBV9 to TRBJ2-3; D not certain. V lost 4 bases and J 2 bases, leaving 11 bases between the germline ends. Germline-derived CDR1 and CDR2 are SGDLS and YYNGEE. The CDR3 runs to 14 residues. In nucleotides, the CDR3 is TGTGCCAGCAGCCCCTATTCATACACAGATACGCAGTATTTT. It yields the protein CASSPYSYTDTQYF.

This rearrangement joins TRBV2 to TRBJ2-3; a possible D gene is TRBD2 (5 bases). CDR1 and CDR2 from the germline V gene are SNHLY and FYNNEI. The V end was cut by 1 base, the J end by 6 bases, with 5 bases between. The CDR3 runs to 12 residues. Written as DNA, the CDR3 is TGTGCCAGCAGTGAAGGGAGGGATACGCAGTATTTT. Protein: CASSEGRDTQYF.

V and J are TRBV28 and TRBJ1-5, with TRBD1 matching over 7 bases. Germline-derived CDR1 and CDR2 are MDHEN and SYDVKM. After removal of 3 bases from V and 4 bases from J, the junction contained 6 bases not matched to a gene. This CDR3 spans 15 amino acids. Written as DNA, the CDR3 is TGTGCCAGCAGTTTGGCCAGGGGGAGTAATCAGCCCCAGCATTTT. Its translation: CASSLARGSNQPQHF.

This chain joins TRBV5-1 and TRBJ1-2; 9 nucleotides match TRBD1. Trimming at V came to 3 bases and at J to 4 bases, leaving 4 bases not matched to a gene. The CDR3 is 14 amino acids. Germline CDR1 and CDR2: SGHRS and YFSETQ. Here the CDR3 reads CASSSTGGSYGYTF. CDR3 DNA: TGCGCCAGCAGCTCAACAGGGGGCTCCTATGGCTACACCTTC.

J is TRBJ2-2 and V is TRBV11-2; no clear D gene. Trimming shortened V by 1 base and J by 4 bases, and 10 bases separated the two germline ends. CDR1 is SGHAT and CDR2 is FQNNGV in the germline V gene. CDR3 size: 15 residues. The CDR3 loop reads CASSLGIGSTGELFF. The CDR3 nucleotides are TGTGCCAGCAGCTTAGGGATCGGGTCCACCGGGGAGCTGTTTTTT.

This clone turned up a few times. CDR3 residues: CASSVGTEETQYF. The CDR3 DNA sequence: TGCGCCAGCAGCGTGGGGACAGAAGAGACCCAGTACTTC. V usage is TRBV5-1 and J usage is TRBJ2-5; 7 bases line up with TRBD1. CDR3 length: 13 residues. Germline V lookup: CDR1 SGHRS, CDR2 YFSETQ. Trimming took 4 bases from V and 3 from J; bases not matched to a gene: 3.

In this sample, this clone turned up a few times. The gene calls are TRBV14 and TRBJ2-1; D perhaps matches TRBD2 (6 bases). V was clipped by 6 bases and J by 0 bases, with 12 bases between them. This CDR3 contains 15 residues. Germline lookup yields CDR1 SGHDN and CDR2 FVKESK. CDR3 region: CASSLTGGSYNEQFF. The CDR3 region has the DNA TGTGCCAGCAGTTTAACCGGGGGCTCCTACAATGAGCAGTTCTTC.

In this sample, this clone turned up many times. The V and J genes are TRBV5-1 and TRBJ2-1; 9 bases fit TRBD1. CDR3 length: 15 residues. Germline CDR1 is SGHRS and CDR2 is YFSETQ. The ends lost 0 bases at V and 12 bases at J; junction bases unmatched: 10. Here the CDR3 DNA reads TGCGCCAGCAGCTTGGAGGACAGGGGCTTTACGGCGCAGTTCTTC. Translating gives CASSLEDRGFTAQFF.